The source of this T cell receptor beta chain is a study of cytomegalovirus exposure and HLA in healthy donors. General study points: Several of the most significant clusters appeared linked to common viral pathogens, based on a later analysis. Reportedly, a later analysis found an Asian-associated ancestry cluster had fewer N-insertions than the roughly 630-donor mean. Indistinguishable V segments such as TRBV6-2 and TRBV6-3 were excluded.

It was with 60 Vbeta and 13 Jbeta primers that the PCR ran. Method: immunoSEQ multiplex PCR; TCRdb's copy keeps in-frame clones and lacks some. The top ten clones hold around 4.2% of a sample with approximately 97,000 clones, about 76% of them seen once. Concerning this clone itself: Its antigen is not identified.

The germline V and J ends were trimmed by 1 base and 7 bases, with 10 bases remaining between them. This CDR3 is 13 amino acids long. The V gene's germline CDR1 is LNHDA and CDR2 SQIVND (reference sequence). This sequence originates from a woman between 65 and 79 years old in good health and CMV-seropositive. The sample comprised PBMCs. The chain couples TRBV19 to TRBJ1-1; TRBD1 is a possible D gene (5 bases). The CDR3, as DNA: TGTGCCAGTAGTATAGCAGGGTATGGTGAAGCTTTCTTT. Protein product: CASSIAGYGEAFF.